The 21 T cell receptor beta chains reported below all come from one sample, sequenced in a study of identical twins. TCRdb independently ran MiXCR on the 5' RACE reads; one entry per CDR3 protein. The sample shows 200,000 to 250,000 distinct CDR3 sequences, about 7.5% of them seen only once. The same sample was also studied in work on yellow fever vaccine responses in identical twins.

Material for sequencing was memory (CD45RO+) T cells sorted from blood. Every receptor here comes from a woman between 18 and 29 years old in good health.

This clonotype showed up just a few times. The V gene is TRBV20-1, the J gene TRBJ2-1; 11 bases align to TRBD2. Germline CDR1 and CDR2: DFQATT and SNEGSKA (reference sequence). Unmatched junction bases numbered 4, after V lost 1 base and J lost 5 bases. The CDR3 runs to 15 residues. In nucleotides, the CDR3 is TGCAGTGCTAGAGGGCGACTAGCGGGGAACAATGAGCAGTTCTTC. As protein: CSARGRLAGNNEQFF.

The chain couples TRBV7-3 to TRBJ1-1, with TRBD1 as a possible D gene (5 bases). Trimming pared 1 base from V and 4 bases from J, leaving 10 bases between. The CDR3 spans 14 residues. Per the germline V gene, CDR1 is SGHTA and CDR2 is FQGTGA. Written as DNA, the CDR3 is TGTGCCAGCAGCTTAATGGCGGGGGGCACTGAAGCTTTCTTT. This translates into CASSLMAGGTEAFF.

The V call is TRBV3-1, the J call TRBJ2-2; the match to TRBD2 covers 8 bases. J lost 0 bases, V lost 6 bases, and 9 bases had no gene match. Germline V CDR1 and CDR2: LGHDT, YNNKEL (reference sequence). There are 17 residues in the CDR3. Here the CDR3 reads CASSPGLAPPNTGELFF. CDR3 nucleotide sequence: TGTGCCAGCAGTCCAGGACTAGCTCCTCCGAACACCGGGGAGCTGTTTTTT.

This clonotype has ten or more counts. This rearrangement joins TRBV5-1 to TRBJ2-2; no clear D gene. CDR3 size: 14 residues. Between the trimmed V and J ends, which lost 0 bases and 6 bases, there was a span of 9 bases. In germline, CDR1 is SGHRS, CDR2 YFSETQ. CDR3 in DNA: TGCGCCAGCAGCTTGGAAAGGGTCCCCGGGGAGCTGTTTTTT. Amino acid sequence: CASSLERVPGELFF.

CDR3 loop: CASSQTELAGLGEQYF. The CDR3 DNA reads as TGTGCCAGCAGCCAAACGGAACTAGCGGGTCTAGGGGAGCAGTACTTC. V usage is TRBV4-2 and J usage is TRBJ2-7, with 9 bases that match TRBD2. CDR1 and CDR2 (germline): LGHNA, YNFKEQ. The CDR3 consists of 16 residues. Trimming cost V 2 bases and J 7 bases; bases outside gene matches: 12.

This rearrangement joins TRBV2 to TRBJ2-3; 13 bases are shared with TRBD2. Germline V lookup: CDR1 SNHLY, CDR2 FYNNEI. Trimming cost V 6 bases and J 7 bases; bases outside gene matches: 10. The CDR3 is 16 residues long. The CDR3 DNA is TGTGCCAGCAGGTATCAACTAGCGGGAGGGCCCCATACGCAGTATTTT. This translates into CASRYQLAGGPHTQYF.

The chain has TRBV20-1 and TRBJ2-3, with 9 bases matching TRBD2. The CDR3 is 15 amino acids. CDR1 and CDR2 (germline): DFQATT, SNEGSKA (reference sequence). The V gene end was trimmed by 0 bases and the J gene end by 4 bases; junction bases not matched to a gene: 5. The CDR3 bases are TGCAGTGCTAGAGATGGCGGGAGGGAGTCAGATACGCAGTATTTT. Its protein product is CSARDGGRESDTQYF.

This chain links TRBV7-2 with TRBJ1-2; possibly TRBD1 for D (5 bases). Between the trimmed V and J ends, which lost 5 bases and 0 bases, there was a span of 16 bases. This CDR3 is 16 amino acids long. Germline V lookup: CDR1 SGHTA, CDR2 FQGNSA. The CDR3 bases are TGTGCCAGCAGCCTCCTACCAGGGTTTACTAACTATGGCTACACCTTC. This encodes CASSLLPGFTNYGYTF.

This clonotype occurred many times. The chain is built from TRBV3-1 and TRBJ2-7, with 11 positions matching TRBD2. The germline gives CDR1 LGHDT, CDR2 YNNKEL (reference sequence). V shed 6 bases and J 4 bases; nucleotides not matched to a gene: 2. This CDR3 comprises 13 residues. The CDR3 nucleotides are TGTGCCAGCAGACCTAGCGGGGGGTACGAGCAGTACTTC. Its translation: CASRPSGGYEQYF.

This clonotype was recorded many times. V and J are TRBV6-2 or TRBV6-3 and TRBJ2-3; D call uncertain. The CDR3 runs 15 residues. Trimming took 3 bases from V and 2 from J, leaving 12 bases between them. Per the germline V gene, CDR1 is MNHEY and CDR2 is SVGEGT. The CDR3 loop is CASSYSGLHTDTQYF. Here the CDR3 DNA reads TGTGCCAGCAGTTATTCCGGGCTTCACACAGATACGCAGTATTTT.

This clonotype was observed many times. The V gene is TRBV12-3 or TRBV12-4, the J gene TRBJ2-7; D possibly corresponds to TRBD2 (6 bases). The CDR3 totals 12 residues. Trimming pared 8 bases from V and 2 bases from J, leaving 10 bases between. The CDR3 protein is CASGRQTYEQYF. DNA of the CDR3: TGTGCCAGCGGGAGGCAGACCTACGAGCAGTACTTC.

CDR3 DNA sequence: TGTGCCACCAGCCCCGGACAGGGCCAGGGGGGCAATCAGCCCCAGCATTTT. Translating it yields CATSPGQGQGGNQPQHF. The chain joins TRBV24-1 to TRBJ1-5; 8 bases are shared with TRBD1. This CDR3 region has 17 residues. With 7 bases clipped from V and 2 bases from J, the junction kept 12 bases outside the gene matches. The germline CDR1 and CDR2 sequences are KGHDR and SFDVKD.

Many counts were recorded for this clonotype. V gene TRBV28 combines with J gene TRBJ1-2; D uncertain. Trimming removed 6 bases at V and 4 bases at J, with 15 bases between. This CDR3 has 14 residues. The V gene's germline CDR1 is MDHEN and CDR2 SYDVKM. DNA for the CDR3: TGTGCCAGCAGCTCTTTTATCGGGAGCTATGGCTACACCTTC. Its translation: CASSSFIGSYGYTF.

Details on this clonotype: A single base separates this from a much larger clone, so it may be a read error. The V call is TRBV24-1, the J call TRBJ2-2; maybe TRBD2 (5 bases). The germline gives CDR1 KGHDR, CDR2 SFDVKD. The CDR3 has 17 amino acids. The CDR3 sequence is CATSDSSFAVNTGVLFF. CDR3 nucleotides: TGTGCCACCAGTGATTCGAGTTTCGCAGTAAACACCGGGGTGCTGTTTTTT.

The J gene is TRBJ2-2, the V gene TRBV7-6; D is perhaps TRBD2 (5 bases). The CDR3 spans 13 residues. V was shortened by 8 bases and J by 4 bases, with 11 bases between the two germline ends. Per the germline V gene, CDR1 is SGHVS and CDR2 is FNYEAQ. For the CDR3, the DNA is TGTGCCAGCCGCCGCGCGGGCACCGGGGAGCTGTTTTTT. Translating gives CASRRAGTGELFF. The variable domain in full, completed from reference TRBV7-6 and TRBJ2-2, reads GAGVSQSPRYKVTKRGQDVALRCDPISGHVSLYWYRQALGQGPEFLTYFNYEAQQDKSGLPNDRFSAERPEGSISTLTIQRTEQRDSAMYRCASRRAGTGELFFGEGSRLTVL.

The chain links TRBV20-1 to TRBJ2-1; possible D gene TRBD2, 6 bases. Trimming cost V 3 bases and J 7 bases, with 16 bases left between them. This CDR3 has 14 amino acids. Looked up from germline, CDR1 is DFQATT and CDR2 is SNEGSKA (reference sequence). The CDR3 region has the DNA TGCAGTGCTAGGCGGGGCCAAGGGAGGAATGAGCAGTTCTTC. It codes for CSARRGQGRNEQFF.

This clonotype was observed at least ten times. The chain uses TRBV28 and TRBJ2-7; unclear D gene. Germline CDR1 MDHEN, CDR2 SYDVKM. This CDR3 is 12 amino acids long. V shed 6 bases and J shed 3 bases, with 9 bases lying between them. This chain's CDR3 is CASSSPVYEQYF. CDR3 coding DNA: TGTGCCAGCAGCTCACCCGTCTACGAGCAGTACTTC.

V usage is TRBV7-3 and J usage is TRBJ2-2; D ambiguous. Trimming stripped 0 bases from V and 4 bases from J, with 9 bases between. The germline CDR1 and CDR2 sequences are SGHTA and FQGTGA. This CDR3 has 15 residues. The CDR3 coding sequence is TGTGCCAGCAGCTTAACGTCGGTACGCACCGGGGAGCTGTTTTTT. Translated: CASSLTSVRTGELFF.

The rearrangement links TRBV20-1 to TRBJ2-2; 8 bases align to TRBD2. With 5 bases clipped from V and 6 bases from J, the junction kept 11 bases outside the gene matches. CDR3 length: 15 residues. Germline V gene sequence: CDR1 DFQATT, CDR2 SNEGSKA (reference sequence). The CDR3 here is CSAPPALAGSGELFF. The CDR3 DNA reads as TGCAGTGCTCCTCCAGCCCTAGCGGGTTCCGGGGAGCTGTTTTTT.

Only a few counts were recorded for this clonotype. This chain links TRBV11-2 with TRBJ2-5; 8 bases fit TRBD1. The CDR3 runs 18 residues. Per germline, CDR1 SGHAT and CDR2 FQNNGV. V lost 0 bases and J lost 5; bases outside the gene matches: 14. The CDR3 bases are TGTGCCAGCAGCTTAGAGTTTCAGGGGGCGGTACGGGAGGAGACCCAGTACTTC. Translated, it gives CASSLEFQGAVREETQYF.

This clonotype was detected ten times or more. This chain connects TRBV10-3 to TRBJ2-1, with TRBD2 identical over 7 bases. The CDR3 runs 15 residues. J lost 5 bases, V lost 5 bases, and 9 bases had no gene match. Germline assignment: CDR1 ENHRY and CDR2 SYGVKD. The chain's CDR3 is CAISPREANNNEQFF. DNA of the CDR3: TGTGCCATCAGTCCCCGGGAGGCTAACAACAATGAGCAGTTCTTC.